This entry concerns a single T cell receptor beta chain. There are 14 residues in the CDR3. With 5 bases removed from V and 3 bases from J, the gap between germline ends came to 15 bases. CDR1 SGHRS and CDR2 YFSETQ come from the germline V gene. One entry per CDR3 protein results from TCRdb running MiXCR on the RT-PCR reads. The sample lists about 700,000 distinct CDR3 sequences, 14% occurring once. This clonotype was obtained from a female donor in good health, serving as a healthy control. The chain recombines TRBV5-1 with TRBJ2-7, with a possible D match to TRBD1 (7 bases). The sample was memory CD4+ T cells from blood. The chain's CDR3 is CASSADRTNYEQYF. CDR3 nucleotides: TGCGCCAGCAGTGCGGACAGGACTAACTACGAGCAGTACTTC. The full variable domain, its missing parts supplied by reference TRBV5-1 and TRBJ2-7, is KAGVTQTPRYLIKTRGQQVTLSCSPISGHRSVSWYQQTPGQGLQFLFEYFSETQRNKGNFPGRFSGRQFSNSRSEMNVSTLELGDSALYLCASSADRTNYEQYFGPGTRLTVT.